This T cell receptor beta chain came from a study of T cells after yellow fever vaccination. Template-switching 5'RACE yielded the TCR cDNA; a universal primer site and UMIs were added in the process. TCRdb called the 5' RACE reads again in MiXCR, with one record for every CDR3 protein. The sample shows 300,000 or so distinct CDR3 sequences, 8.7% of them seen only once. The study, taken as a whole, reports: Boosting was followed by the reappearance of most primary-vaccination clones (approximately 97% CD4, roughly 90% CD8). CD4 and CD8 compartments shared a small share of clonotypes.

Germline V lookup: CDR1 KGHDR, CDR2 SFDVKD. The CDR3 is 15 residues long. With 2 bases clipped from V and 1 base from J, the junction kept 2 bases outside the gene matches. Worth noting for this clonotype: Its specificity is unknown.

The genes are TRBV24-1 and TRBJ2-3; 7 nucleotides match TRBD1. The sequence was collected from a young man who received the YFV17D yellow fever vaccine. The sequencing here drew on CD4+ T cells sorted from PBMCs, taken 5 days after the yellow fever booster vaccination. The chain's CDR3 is CATSDSGQGTDTQYF. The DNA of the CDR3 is TGTGCCACCAGTGATTCCGGACAGGGCACAGATACGCAGTATTTT.